What follows are 14 T cell receptor beta chains derived from one specimen sequenced in a study of blood T cells in healthy people across ages. Alongside a J-beta primer mix, a sample-barcoded 5' primer served in a second PCR lasting roughly 6 to 12 cycles. Via MiXCR, TCRdb re-called the 5' RACE reads, giving one row per CDR3 protein. The sample lists some 800,000 distinct CDR3 sequences, 40% to 50% occurring once. The sequenced material came from blood. These receptors all come from a man aged 60 to 69 in good health.

This chain connects TRBV27 to TRBJ2-1; D tentatively fits TRBD1 or TRBD2 (5 bases each). V gave up 5 bases and J gave up 6 bases, with 11 bases separating them. Germline V gene data show CDR1 as MNHEY and CDR2 as SMNVEV (reference sequence). CDR3 length: 13 residues. CDR3 bases: TGTGCCAGCAGTCACCAGAGGGGCAATGAGCAGTTCTTC. Its protein is CASSHQRGNEQFF.

This chain links TRBV5-4 with TRBJ2-5; a weak D match, TRBD1 (7 bases). V was trimmed by 4 bases and J by 5 bases, leaving 18 bases between them. The germline V gene has CDR1 SGHNT and CDR2 YYREEE (reference sequence). CDR3 size: 15 residues. The DNA of the CDR3 is TGTGCCAGCAGCCCCCATGGAGGGGGCATGGAGACCCAGTACTTC. Amino acid sequence: CASSPHGGGMETQYF.

The chain combines TRBV7-9 with TRBJ1-4; 7 bases line up with TRBD1. Per the germline V gene, CDR1 is SEHNR and CDR2 is FQNEAQ (reference sequence). The length of the CDR3 is 14 residues. Trimming took 7 bases from V and 8 from J; bases not matched to a gene: 10. DNA for the CDR3: TGTGCCAGCACCCACACAGGGGAAGGAGAAAAACTGTTTTTT. This sequence encodes CASTHTGEGEKLFF.

The chain recombines TRBV11-2 with TRBJ2-4; D unresolved. The better agreement between TRBJ2-7 and the DNA end casts doubt on the J call. This CDR3 is 14 amino acids long. Germline V gives CDR1 SGHAT, CDR2 FQNNGV. Here the CDR3 DNA reads TGTGCCAGCAGCCCCTCGGGCCAGCGTGGCGAGCAGTACTTC. Protein product: CASSPSGQRGEQYF.

This chain connects TRBV6-2 or TRBV6-3 to TRBJ2-7; tentative D call: TRBD2 (5 bases). V was trimmed by 7 bases and J by 0 bases, leaving 13 bases between them. The CDR3 loop spans 14 amino acids. In germline, CDR1 is MNHEY, CDR2 SVGEGT. The CDR3 reads CASNRRGGSYEQYF. CDR3 bases: TGTGCCAGCAACCGCAGAGGAGGCTCCTACGAGCAGTACTTC.

The gene calls are TRBV12-3 or TRBV12-4 and TRBJ1-1; D possibly corresponds to TRBD1 (5 bases). V was clipped by 3 bases and J by 3 bases, with 8 bases between them. The CDR3 sequence is 13 residues long. The CDR3: CASSLTRDTEAFF. Written as DNA, the CDR3 is TGTGCCAGCAGTTTGACCAGGGACACTGAAGCTTTCTTT.

The V and J genes are TRBV27 and TRBJ1-4, with 9 bases that match TRBD1. J lost 8 bases, V lost 5 bases, and 6 bases had no gene match. The length of the CDR3 is 14 residues. Per germline, CDR1 MNHEY and CDR2 SMNVEV (reference sequence). DNA for the CDR3: TGTGCCAGCAGTCCAGGGACAGGGTGGGAAAAACTGTTTTTT. Translated, it gives CASSPGTGWEKLFF.

This sequence joins TRBV30 and TRBJ2-1, with D perhaps matching TRBD1 (5 bases). V lost 3 bases, J lost 7 bases, and 16 bases lay in between. CDR1 and CDR2 from the germline V gene are GTSNPN and SVGIG (reference sequence). This CDR3 has 14 amino acids. The CDR3 sequence is CAWRAGRGPNEQFF. The DNA of the CDR3 is TGTGCCTGGAGGGCAGGGCGAGGACCGAATGAGCAGTTCTTC.

This clonotype was counted between two and nine times. The chain links TRBV7-2 to TRBJ2-2, with TRBD2 as a possible D gene (6 bases). This CDR3 is built from 15 residues. Germline CDR1 reads SGHTA; CDR2 reads FQGNSA. The V gene lost 2 bases and the J gene lost 4 bases, with 11 bases spanning the gap. The chain's CDR3 is CASSLMGLLTGELFF. The CDR3 nucleotides are TGTGCCAGCAGCTTAATGGGACTGCTCACCGGGGAGCTGTTTTTT.

Many counts were recorded for this clonotype. The chain uses TRBV20-1 and TRBJ2-7, with a weak D call TRBD2 (6 bases). The CDR3 spans 14 residues. V was clipped by 0 bases and J by 0 bases, with 9 bases between them. CDR1 and CDR2 from the germline V gene are DFQATT and SNEGSKA (reference sequence). Written as DNA, the CDR3 is TGCAGTGCTAGAGATTTGCGGGGCTCCTACGAGCAGTACTTC. As protein: CSARDLRGSYEQYF.

A few counts support this clonotype. The rearrangement links TRBV30 to TRBJ2-1; D unclear. Trimming removed 2 bases from V and 4 bases from J, with 3 bases in between. CDR3 size: 11 residues. The germline V gene encodes CDR1 GTSNPN and CDR2 SVGIG (reference sequence). CDR3 coding DNA: TGTGCCTGGAGTCAATACAATGAGCAGTTCTTC. Translating gives CAWSQYNEQFF. Full variable domain (remainder filled in from reference TRBV30 and TRBJ2-1): SQTIHQWPATLVQPVGSPLSLECTVEGTSNPNLYWYRQAAGRGLQLLFYSVGIGQISSEVPQNLSASRPQDRQFILSSKKLLLSDSGFYLCAWSQYNEQFFGPGTRLTVL.

This clonotype was found once. This chain uses TRBV4-3 with TRBJ2-1; D might be TRBD1 (5 bases). The V gene lost 0 bases and the J gene lost 5 bases, with 11 bases spanning the gap. The CDR3 contains 15 residues. Per the germline V gene, CDR1 is LGHNA and CDR2 is YSLEER. The CDR3 loop is CASSQDVTDDNEQFF. The CDR3 region has the DNA TGCGCCAGCAGCCAAGACGTGACAGACGACAATGAGCAGTTCTTC.

This clonotype showed up just once. V usage is TRBV5-5 and J usage is TRBJ2-7; D possibly matches TRBD1 or TRBD2 (6 bases each). V lost 2 bases and J 0 bases, leaving 21 bases between the germline ends. This CDR3 is built from 18 residues. Looked up from germline, CDR1 is SGHKS and CDR2 is YYEKEE (reference sequence). The chain's CDR3 is CASSFGTTIGGSSYEQYF. The CDR3 DNA reads as TGTGCCAGCAGCTTCGGGACAACCATTGGGGGGTCCTCCTACGAGCAGTACTTC.

This clonotype was detected once. The CDR3 coding sequence is TGTGCCAGCAGTCCCCTCGCAAGGAATCACGGCCGGAATGAGCAGTTCTTC. This sequence encodes CASSPLARNHGRNEQFF. This rearrangement joins TRBV6-6 to TRBJ2-1; D is ambiguous. This CDR3 is 17 amino acids long. V lost 5 bases, J lost 7 bases, and 24 bases lay in between. CDR1 is MNHNY, CDR2 SVGAGI, per germline (reference sequence).